This T cell receptor (beta chain) comes out of a study of T cells after somatic rescue of genetic block. With 9 bases clipped from V and 7 bases from J, the junction kept 3 bases outside the gene matches. The CDR3 is 12 amino acids. CDR1 and CDR2 from the germline V gene are SNHLY and FYNNEI. Using immunoSEQ multiplex PCR, the repertoire was profiled, and TCRdb retains in-frame clones only, with some absent. The sample includes roughly 70,000 clones, 92% of them seen just once. This clone was picked up one time. Sequencing input: peripheral blood mononuclear cells (PBMCs). The receptor was isolated from a middle-aged man. The rearrangement joins TRBV2 to TRBJ2-1; 10 nucleotides align to TRBD2. The chain's CDR3 is CASELAGNEQFF. CDR3 DNA: TGTGCCAGTGAACTAGCGGGGAATGAGCAGTTCTTC.